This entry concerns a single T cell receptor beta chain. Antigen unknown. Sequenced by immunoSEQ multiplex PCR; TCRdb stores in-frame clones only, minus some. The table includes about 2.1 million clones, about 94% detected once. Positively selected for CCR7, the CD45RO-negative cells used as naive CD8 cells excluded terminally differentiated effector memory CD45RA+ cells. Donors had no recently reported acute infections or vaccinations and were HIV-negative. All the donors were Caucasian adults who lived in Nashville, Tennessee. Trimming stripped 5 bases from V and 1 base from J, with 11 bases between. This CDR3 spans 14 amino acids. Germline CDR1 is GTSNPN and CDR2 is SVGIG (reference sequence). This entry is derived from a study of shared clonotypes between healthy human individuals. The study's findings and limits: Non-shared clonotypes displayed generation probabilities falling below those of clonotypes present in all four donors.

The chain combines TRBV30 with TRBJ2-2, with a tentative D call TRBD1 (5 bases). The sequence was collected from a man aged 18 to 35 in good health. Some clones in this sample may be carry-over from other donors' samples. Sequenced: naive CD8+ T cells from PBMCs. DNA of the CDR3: TGTGCCTGGGGTAGACAGATGAACACCGGGGAGCTGTTTTTT. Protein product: CAWGRQMNTGELFF.